This paragraph reports one T cell receptor beta chain. Germline V gives CDR1 LNHDA, CDR2 SQIVND (reference sequence). V was trimmed by 5 bases and J by 8 bases, leaving 19 bases between them. The CDR3 is 15 residues long. This table comes from immunoSEQ multiplex PCR, and its TCRdb copy is limited to in-frame clones, with some not included. Of 75,000 to 90,000 clones listed, about 89% are singletons. This sample is part of a study of control samples from healthy donors and cancer patients. Sequenced sample: blood. The receptor was isolated from a man aged 30 to 45 in good health. V usage is TRBV19 and J usage is TRBJ2-1; maybe TRBD2 (7 bases). Written as DNA, the CDR3 is TGTGCCAGTAGTCCCACGGGGGGCCGGAGCGATGAGCAGTTCTTC. It is translated as CASSPTGGRSDEQFF.